The source of this T cell receptor (beta chain) is a study of cytomegalovirus exposure and HLA in healthy donors. This CDR3 spans 15 amino acids. V gave up 2 bases and J gave up 0 bases, with 7 bases separating them. Per germline, CDR1 MNHNS and CDR2 SASEGT. Findings of the study overall: Sequencing depth roughly uniform across donors was assumed in presence/absence analyses.

The study ran its PCR with 60 Vbeta and 13 Jbeta primers. Profiling relied on immunoSEQ multiplex PCR, and the TCRdb table lists in-frame clones only, not all of them. Of some 130,000 clones listed, 80% to 85% are singletons. As concerns this clone: Its antigen is as yet unknown.

The source is a human donor in good health. The sequenced sample was PBMCs. The genes are TRBV6-1 and TRBJ2-2, with D hard to call. The CDR3 protein is CASSENLANTGELFF. For the CDR3, the DNA is TGTGCCAGCAGTGAAAATCTAGCGAACACCGGGGAGCTGTTTTTT.